A single sample gave rise to the 10 T cell receptor beta chains below, sequenced in a study of cytomegalovirus exposure and HLA in healthy donors. The PCR contained 60 Vbeta and 13 Jbeta primers. Method: immunoSEQ multiplex PCR; TCRdb's copy keeps in-frame clones and lacks some. In the table there are about 200,000 clones, 75% to 90% of which are singletons. The sequenced sample consisted of PBMCs. The receptors were sampled from a woman in her 40s in good health and CMV-seronegative.

This clone was seen just once. The chain links TRBV5-1 to TRBJ1-2, with D possibly TRBD1 on 5 matching bases. This CDR3 has 14 residues. Germline assignment: CDR1 SGHRS and CDR2 YFSETQ. The V end was cut by 1 base, the J end by 8 bases, with 15 bases between. The CDR3 loop is CASSLSPGSRGYTF. The CDR3 DNA is TGCGCCAGCAGCTTGTCCCCAGGGTCCAGGGGCTACACCTTC.

This rearrangement joins TRBV10-3 to TRBJ1-2, with 7 bases aligning to TRBD1. CDR3 length equals 16 residues. Germline V CDR1 and CDR2: ENHRY, SYGVKD. After removal of 6 bases from V and 3 bases from J, the junction contained 13 bases not matched to a gene. This CDR3 reads CAIRTGTASNHYGYTF. In DNA form, the CDR3 reads TGTGCCATCAGGACCGGGACAGCCTCCAATCACTATGGCTACACCTTC.

The chain has TRBV19 and TRBJ2-5; 7 positions agree with TRBD2. The CDR3 has 15 amino acids. CDR1 is LNHDA and CDR2 is SQIVND in the germline V gene (reference sequence). Trimming took 6 bases from V and 2 from J; bases not matched to a gene: 9. In DNA, the CDR3 is TGTGCCAGTAGAGGTCGGGGGGAGGGGCAAGAGACCCAGTACTTC. Translating gives CASRGRGEGQETQYF.

The chain uses TRBV5-6 and TRBJ2-5; no definite D call. The length of the CDR3 is 11 residues. Between the trimmed V and J ends, which lost 4 bases and 2 bases, there was a span of 3 bases. Germline V CDR1 and CDR2: SGHDT, YYEEEE. CDR3 sequence reads: CASSRQETQYF. Written as DNA, the CDR3 is TGTGCCAGCAGCCGGCAAGAGACCCAGTACTTC.

V usage is TRBV7-9 and J usage is TRBJ1-2, with D unclear. Per germline, CDR1 SEHNR and CDR2 FQNEAQ (reference sequence). V dropped 3 bases and J dropped 5 bases, with 13 bases sitting between them. There are 14 residues in the CDR3. Here the CDR3 reads CASSFLAREYGYTF. DNA for the CDR3: TGTGCCAGCAGCTTTCTCGCAAGGGAGTATGGCTACACCTTC.

The J gene is TRBJ1-2, the V gene TRBV11-2; D ambiguous. The CDR3 sequence is 16 residues long. Germline V gene data show CDR1 as SGHAT and CDR2 as FQNNGV. The V end was cut by 6 bases, the J end by 4 bases, with 21 bases between. For the CDR3, the DNA is TGTGCCAGCAGGCGATTATCCGGAGGCGCAGGCTATGGCTACACCTTC. Translated: CASRRLSGGAGYGYTF.

V is TRBV11-2 and J is TRBJ2-1; D gene ambiguous. Germline lookup yields CDR1 SGHAT and CDR2 FQNNGV. The CDR3 consists of 13 residues. V was cut by 6 bases and J by 9 bases, with 15 bases left in between. The CDR3 loop is CASRPLSLVEQFF. The CDR3 region has the DNA TGTGCCAGCAGGCCGTTGAGTCTTGTTGAGCAGTTCTTC.

This chain joins TRBV7-6 and TRBJ1-2, with 10 bases matching TRBD1. The trim removed 5 bases at V and 5 bases at J, leaving 11 bases unmatched. Germline V CDR1 and CDR2: SGHVS, FNYEAQ. The CDR3 spans 16 residues. The CDR3 DNA sequence: TGTGCCAGCAGCGGCGGAACGGGACAGGGGAATTATGGCTACACCTTC. Protein sequence: CASSGGTGQGNYGYTF.

The V gene is TRBV9, the J gene TRBJ2-5; D call uncertain. Germline-derived CDR1 and CDR2 are SGDLS and YYNGEE. Trimming took 3 bases from V and 5 from J, leaving 14 bases between them. The CDR3 length is 14 residues. CDR3 DNA: TGTGCCAGCAGCGCACCCCCGTTGGAGGAGACCCAGTACTTC. Translation gives CASSAPPLEETQYF.

The rearrangement uses TRBV19 and TRBJ1-2; 10 bases align to TRBD1. With 6 bases clipped from V and 7 bases from J, the junction kept 8 bases outside the gene matches. The CDR3 has 14 amino acids. Per the germline V gene, CDR1 is LNHDA and CDR2 is SQIVND (reference sequence). Here the CDR3 DNA reads TGTGCCAGTAGGTCCAGGGGACAGGGGTCTGGCTACACCTTC. Its translation: CASRSRGQGSGYTF.